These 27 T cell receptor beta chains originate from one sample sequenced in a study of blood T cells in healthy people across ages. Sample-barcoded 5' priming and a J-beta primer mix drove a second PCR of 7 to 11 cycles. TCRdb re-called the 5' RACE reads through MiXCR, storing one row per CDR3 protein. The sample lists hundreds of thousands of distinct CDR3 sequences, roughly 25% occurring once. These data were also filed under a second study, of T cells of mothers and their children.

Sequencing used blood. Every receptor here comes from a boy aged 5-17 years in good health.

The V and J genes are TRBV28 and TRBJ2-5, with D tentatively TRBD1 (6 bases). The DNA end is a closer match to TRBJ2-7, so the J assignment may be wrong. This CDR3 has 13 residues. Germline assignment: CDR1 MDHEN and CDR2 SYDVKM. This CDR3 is CASSRRTVDEQYF. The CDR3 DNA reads TGTGCCAGCAGTAGACGGACAGTAGACGAGCAGTACTTC.

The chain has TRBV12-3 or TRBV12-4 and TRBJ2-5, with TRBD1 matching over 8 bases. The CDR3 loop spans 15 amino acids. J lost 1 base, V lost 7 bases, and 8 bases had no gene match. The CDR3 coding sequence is TGTGCCAGCACGCCGGGACAGGTCTTCCAAGAGACCCAGTACTTC. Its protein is CASTPGQVFQETQYF.

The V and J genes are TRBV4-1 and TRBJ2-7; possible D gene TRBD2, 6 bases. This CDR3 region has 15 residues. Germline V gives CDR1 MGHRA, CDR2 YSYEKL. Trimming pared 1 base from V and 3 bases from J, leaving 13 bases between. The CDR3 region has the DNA TGCGCCAGCAGCCAAGGGAGGGAAGGGCTCTACGAGCAGTACTTC. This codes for CASSQGREGLYEQYF.

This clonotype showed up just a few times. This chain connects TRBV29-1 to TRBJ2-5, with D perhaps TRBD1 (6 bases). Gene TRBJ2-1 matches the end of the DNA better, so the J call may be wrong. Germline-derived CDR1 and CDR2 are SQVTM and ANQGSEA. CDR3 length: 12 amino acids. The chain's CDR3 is CSVGVGAGEQFF. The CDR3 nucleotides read TGCAGCGTTGGGGTGGGGGCTGGGGAGCAGTTCTTC.

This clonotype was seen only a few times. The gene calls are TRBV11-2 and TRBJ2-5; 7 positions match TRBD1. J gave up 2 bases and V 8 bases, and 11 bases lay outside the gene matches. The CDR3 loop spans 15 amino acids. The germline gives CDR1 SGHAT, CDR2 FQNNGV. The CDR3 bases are TGTGCCAGCGGACCAACAGGGGCCACTCAAGAGACCCAGTACTTC. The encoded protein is CASGPTGATQETQYF.

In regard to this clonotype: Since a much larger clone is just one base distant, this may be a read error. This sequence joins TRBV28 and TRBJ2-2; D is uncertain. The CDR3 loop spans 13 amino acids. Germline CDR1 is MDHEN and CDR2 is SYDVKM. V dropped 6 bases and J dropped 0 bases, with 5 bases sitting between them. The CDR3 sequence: CASRFTNTGELFF. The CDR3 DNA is TGTGCCAGCAGATTTACGAACACCGGGGAGCTGTTTTTT.

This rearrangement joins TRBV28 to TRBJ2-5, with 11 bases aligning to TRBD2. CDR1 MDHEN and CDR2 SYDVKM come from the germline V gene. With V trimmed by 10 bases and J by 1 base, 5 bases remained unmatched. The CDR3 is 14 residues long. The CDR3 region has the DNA TGTGCCACTTCGACTAGCGGGACCCAAGAGACCCAGTACTTC. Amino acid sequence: CATSTSGTQETQYF.

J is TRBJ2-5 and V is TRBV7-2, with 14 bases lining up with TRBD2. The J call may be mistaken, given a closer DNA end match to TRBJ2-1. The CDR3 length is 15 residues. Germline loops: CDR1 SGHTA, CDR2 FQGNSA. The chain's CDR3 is CASSATSGGAGEQFF. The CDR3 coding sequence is TGTGCCAGCAGCGCGACTAGCGGGGGGGCCGGTGAGCAGTTCTTC.

The CDR3 sequence: CASILLIRTSGTDTQYF. The CDR3 DNA reads as TGTGCCAGCATCCTCCTCATCCGGACTAGCGGCACAGATACGCAGTATTTT. The rearrangement uses TRBV7-9 and TRBJ2-3, with 9 bases lining up with TRBD2. Germline values: CDR1 SEHNR, CDR2 FQNEAQ (reference sequence). Unmatched junction bases numbered 12, after V lost 7 bases and J lost 1 base. This CDR3 has 17 residues.

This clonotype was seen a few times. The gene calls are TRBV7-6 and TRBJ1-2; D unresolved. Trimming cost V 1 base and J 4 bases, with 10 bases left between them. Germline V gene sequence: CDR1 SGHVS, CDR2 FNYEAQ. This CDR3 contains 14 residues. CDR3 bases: TGTGCCAGCAGCTTAGGGACGGAGGGCTATGGCTACACCTTC. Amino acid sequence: CASSLGTEGYGYTF.

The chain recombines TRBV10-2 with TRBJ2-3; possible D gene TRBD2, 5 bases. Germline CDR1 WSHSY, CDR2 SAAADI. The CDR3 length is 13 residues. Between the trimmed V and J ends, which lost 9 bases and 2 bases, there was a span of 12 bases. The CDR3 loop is CARLLGITDTQYF. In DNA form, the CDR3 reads TGCGCCAGGTTACTAGGTATCACAGATACGCAGTATTTT.

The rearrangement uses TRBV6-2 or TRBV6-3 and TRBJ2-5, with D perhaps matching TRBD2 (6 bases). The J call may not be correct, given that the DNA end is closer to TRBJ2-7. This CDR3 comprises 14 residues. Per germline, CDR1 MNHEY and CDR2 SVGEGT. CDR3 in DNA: TGTGCCAGCAGTGGGAGGCTAGTCCCCTACGAGCAGTACTTC. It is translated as CASSGRLVPYEQYF.

The CDR3 spells CSARARTPSSYNSPLHF. Here the CDR3 DNA reads TGCAGTGCTAGAGCTCGGACACCCAGCTCCTATAATTCACCCCTCCACTTT. The chain joins TRBV20-1 to TRBJ1-6; a weak D match, TRBD1 (5 bases). Per germline, CDR1 DFQATT and CDR2 SNEGSKA (reference sequence). The CDR3 runs to 17 residues. Trimming stripped 1 base from V and 0 bases from J, with 13 bases between.

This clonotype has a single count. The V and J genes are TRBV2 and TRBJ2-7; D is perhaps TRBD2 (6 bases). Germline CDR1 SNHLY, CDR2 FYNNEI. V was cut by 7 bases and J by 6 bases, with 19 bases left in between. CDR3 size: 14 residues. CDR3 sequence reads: CASTAGRSPAEQYF. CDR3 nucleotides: TGTGCCAGCACTGCGGGGCGGTCTCCTGCCGAGCAGTACTTC.

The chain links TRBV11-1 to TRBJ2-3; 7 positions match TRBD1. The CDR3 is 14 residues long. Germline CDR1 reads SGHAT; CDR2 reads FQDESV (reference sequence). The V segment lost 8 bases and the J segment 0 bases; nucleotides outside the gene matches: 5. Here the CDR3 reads CASGRDRSTDTQYF. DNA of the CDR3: TGTGCCAGCGGCCGGGACAGAAGCACAGATACGCAGTATTTT.

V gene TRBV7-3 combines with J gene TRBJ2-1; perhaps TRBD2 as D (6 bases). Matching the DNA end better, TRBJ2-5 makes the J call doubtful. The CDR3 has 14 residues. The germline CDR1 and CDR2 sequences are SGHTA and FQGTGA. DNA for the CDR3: TGTGCCAGCAGCTTAGCACGGGAGAGGGAGACCCAGTACTTC. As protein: CASSLARERETQYF.

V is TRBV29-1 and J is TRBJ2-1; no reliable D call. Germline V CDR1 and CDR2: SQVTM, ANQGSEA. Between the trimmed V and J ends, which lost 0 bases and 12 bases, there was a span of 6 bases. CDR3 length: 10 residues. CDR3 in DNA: TGCAGCGTTGAAGACGACGGGCAGTTCTTC. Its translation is CSVEDDGQFF.

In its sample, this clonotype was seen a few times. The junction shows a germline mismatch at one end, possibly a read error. The CDR3 DNA sequence: TGTGGCAGCACTATAGATAGCGGGAGTCGGGAGACCCAGTACTTC. Translating gives CGSTIDSGSRETQYF. V usage is TRBV9 and J usage is TRBJ2-5, with 9 bases identical to TRBD2. The CDR3 extends over 15 amino acids. Germline V CDR1 and CDR2: SGDLS, YYNGEE.

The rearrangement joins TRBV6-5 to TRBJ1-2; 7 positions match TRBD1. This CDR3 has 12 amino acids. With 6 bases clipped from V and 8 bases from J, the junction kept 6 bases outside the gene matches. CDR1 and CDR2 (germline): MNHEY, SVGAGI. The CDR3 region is CASRERGPGYTF. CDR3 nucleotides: TGTGCCAGCAGGGAAAGGGGGCCGGGCTACACCTTC.

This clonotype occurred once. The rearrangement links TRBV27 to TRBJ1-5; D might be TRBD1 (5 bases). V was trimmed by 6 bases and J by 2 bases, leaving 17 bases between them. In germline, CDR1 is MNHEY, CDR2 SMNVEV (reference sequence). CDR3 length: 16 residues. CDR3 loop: CASSSSRPTGNQPQHF. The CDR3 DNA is TGTGCCAGCAGCTCCTCGCGCCCGACAGGCAATCAGCCCCAGCATTTT.

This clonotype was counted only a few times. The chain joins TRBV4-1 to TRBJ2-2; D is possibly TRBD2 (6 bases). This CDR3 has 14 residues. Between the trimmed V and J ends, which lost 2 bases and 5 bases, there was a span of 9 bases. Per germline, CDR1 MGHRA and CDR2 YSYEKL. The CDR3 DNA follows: TGCGCCAGCAGCCAAAATAGCGGTACCGGGGAGCTGTTTTTT. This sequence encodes CASSQNSGTGELFF.

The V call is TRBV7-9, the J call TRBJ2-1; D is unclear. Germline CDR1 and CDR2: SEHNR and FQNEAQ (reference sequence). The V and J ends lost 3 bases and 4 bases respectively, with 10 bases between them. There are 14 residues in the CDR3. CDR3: CASSFTEMYNEQFF. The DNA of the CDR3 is TGTGCCAGCAGCTTTACCGAGATGTACAATGAGCAGTTCTTC.

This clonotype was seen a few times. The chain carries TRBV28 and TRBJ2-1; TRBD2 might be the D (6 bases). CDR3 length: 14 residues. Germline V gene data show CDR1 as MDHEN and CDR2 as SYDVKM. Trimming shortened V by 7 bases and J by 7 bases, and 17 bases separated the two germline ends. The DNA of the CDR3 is TGTGCCAGCACCTCCGGGGGATGGTTGAATGAGCAGTTCTTC. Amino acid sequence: CASTSGGWLNEQFF.

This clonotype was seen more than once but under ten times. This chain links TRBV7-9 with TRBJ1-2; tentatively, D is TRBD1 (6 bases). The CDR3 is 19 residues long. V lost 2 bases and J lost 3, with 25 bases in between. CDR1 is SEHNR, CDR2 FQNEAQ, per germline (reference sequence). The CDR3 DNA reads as TGTGCCAGCAGCTTATATCCCAGGACAGCGGCCCAAGAGGACTATGGCTACACCTTC. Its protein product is CASSLYPRTAAQEDYGYTF.

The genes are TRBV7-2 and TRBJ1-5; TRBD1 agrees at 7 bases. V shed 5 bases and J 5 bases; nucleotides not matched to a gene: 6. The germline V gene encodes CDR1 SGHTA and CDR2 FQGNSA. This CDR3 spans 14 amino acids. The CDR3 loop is CASSQDRRDQPQHF. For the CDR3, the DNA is TGTGCCAGCAGCCAGGACAGGCGGGATCAGCCCCAGCATTTT.

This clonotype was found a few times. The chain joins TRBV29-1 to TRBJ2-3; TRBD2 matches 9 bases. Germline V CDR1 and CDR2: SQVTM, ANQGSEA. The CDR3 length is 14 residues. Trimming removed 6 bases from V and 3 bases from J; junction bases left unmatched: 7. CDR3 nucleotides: TGCAGCGTGCTTAGCGGGAGAAGTACAGATACGCAGTATTTT. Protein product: CSVLSGRSTDTQYF.

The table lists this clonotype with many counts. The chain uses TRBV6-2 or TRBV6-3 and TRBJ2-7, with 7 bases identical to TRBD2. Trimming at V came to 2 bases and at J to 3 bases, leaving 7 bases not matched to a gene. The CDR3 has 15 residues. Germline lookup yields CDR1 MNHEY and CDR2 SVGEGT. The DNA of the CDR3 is TGTGCCAGCAGTTACCGAGGCGGGAGAAGCTACGAGCAGTACTTC. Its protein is CASSYRGGRSYEQYF.